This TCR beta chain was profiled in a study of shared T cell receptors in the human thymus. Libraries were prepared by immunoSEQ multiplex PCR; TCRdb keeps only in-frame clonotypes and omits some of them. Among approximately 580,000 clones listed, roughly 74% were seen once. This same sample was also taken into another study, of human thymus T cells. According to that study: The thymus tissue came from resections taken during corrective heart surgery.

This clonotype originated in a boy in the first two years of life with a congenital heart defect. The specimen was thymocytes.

CDR3 in DNA: TGTGCCAGCAGCGAGGGACAGGGAAAGGACACTGAAGCTTTCTTT. It specifies CASSEGQGKDTEAFF. The rearrangement joins TRBV7-8 to TRBJ1-1; the match to TRBD1 covers 9 bases. CDR3 length equals 15 residues. The germline V gene encodes CDR1 SGHVS and CDR2 FQNEAQ. The junction had 7 bases not matched to a gene; V was cut back by 5 bases and J by 3 bases.